This entry lists 26 T cell receptor beta chains sequenced from one sample in a study of Ad26.COV2.S vaccination and SARS-CoV-2 variants. The treatment was: approximately 18 received Ad26.COV2.S at low or high dose, single or two shots; several received placebo; per-sample allocation not given. Sampling occurred on day 63 after the first vaccine or placebo injection. Sequencing was performed with immunoSEQ multiplex PCR; in TCRdb, only in-frame clones are kept and a portion is missing. The sample carries some 250,000 clones, around 89% recorded once. Sequences were derived from peripheral blood, sampled in a trial of Ad26.COV2.S vaccine versus placebo. The receptors here all came from a person between 18 and 60 years old who received the Ad26.COV2.S COVID-19 vaccine or a placebo.

This chain links TRBV13 with TRBJ2-1; TRBD2 matches 10 bases. Germline V CDR1 and CDR2: PRHDT, FYEKMQ (reference sequence). J lost 0 bases, V lost 4 bases, and 9 bases had no gene match. This CDR3 region has 18 residues. CDR3 bases: TGTGCCAGCAGCTCCTACCTTCTAGCGGGAGTCTCCTACAATGAGCAGTTCTTC. Its protein is CASSSYLLAGVSYNEQFF.

The J gene is TRBJ1-1, the V gene TRBV6-1, with D tentatively TRBD1 (5 bases). V dropped 2 bases and J dropped 12 bases, with 13 bases sitting between them. Germline V gene lookup returns CDR1 MNHNS and CDR2 SASEGT. The CDR3 runs 12 residues. CDR3: CASSEWGSTTFF. Written as DNA, the CDR3 is TGTGCCAGCAGTGAATGGGGCAGTACGACTTTCTTT.

This chain uses TRBV6-5 with TRBJ1-2, with 9 bases matching TRBD1. This CDR3 is 15 amino acids long. From germline, CDR1 is MNHEY and CDR2 SVGAGI. The junction had 12 bases not matched to a gene; V was cut back by 5 bases and J by 8 bases. CDR3 bases: TGTGCCAGCAGTATTCACAGGGGGCACGAGGGCGGCTACACCTTC. Its protein product is CASSIHRGHEGGYTF.

The chain employs TRBV24-1 and TRBJ2-4; the D gene is possibly TRBD2 (6 bases). Germline CDR1 reads KGHDR; CDR2 reads SFDVKD. V was cut by 4 bases and J by 8 bases, with 11 bases left in between. This CDR3 spans 13 amino acids. CDR3 sequence reads: CATSESGVDIQYF. The CDR3 DNA is TGTGCCACCAGTGAGTCGGGGGTGGACATTCAGTACTTC.

The J gene is TRBJ1-5, the V gene TRBV28, with D unclear. There are 15 residues in the CDR3. The V end was cut by 7 bases, the J end by 2 bases, with 15 bases between. CDR1 and CDR2 from the germline V gene are MDHEN and SYDVKM. This CDR3 reads CASIPSGMGNQPQHF. The CDR3 nucleotides are TGTGCCAGCATCCCCTCGGGAATGGGCAATCAGCCCCAGCATTTT.

The rearrangement joins TRBV28 to TRBJ1-2; D ambiguous. The CDR3 spans 10 residues. Germline V gene lookup returns CDR1 MDHEN and CDR2 SYDVKM. V lost 6 bases to trimming and J lost 8 bases, with 7 bases between them. The CDR3 spells CASRGKGYTF. CDR3 DNA sequence: TGTGCCAGCAGGGGGAAAGGCTACACCTTC.

The chain combines TRBV4-1 with TRBJ2-7; 10 bases are shared with TRBD2. Trimming took 2 bases from V and 3 from J; bases not matched to a gene: 4. The germline V gene has CDR1 MGHRA and CDR2 YSYEKL. The CDR3 is 15 residues long. This CDR3 reads CASSQTSGEHYEQYF. The CDR3 DNA reads TGCGCCAGCAGCCAAACTAGCGGGGAGCACTACGAGCAGTACTTC.

This rearrangement joins TRBV9 to TRBJ1-3; 10 positions match TRBD1. This CDR3 is built from 16 residues. The junction had 5 bases not matched to a gene; V was cut back by 5 bases and J by 0 bases. Germline V gene lookup returns CDR1 SGDLS and CDR2 YYNGEE. The CDR3 DNA sequence: TGTGCCAGCAGTCGGGACAGGGGTCACTCTGGAAACACCATATATTTT. This gives the protein CASSRDRGHSGNTIYF.

V and J are TRBV30 and TRBJ2-6, with D unclear. The CDR3 loop spans 14 amino acids. Trimming stripped 4 bases from V and 0 bases from J, with 7 bases between. Germline V gene sequence: CDR1 GTSNPN, CDR2 SVGIG (reference sequence). The CDR3 sequence is CAWTPVSGANVLTF. The DNA for the CDR3 is TGTGCCTGGACACCCGTCTCTGGGGCCAACGTCCTGACTTTC.

The rearrangement joins TRBV5-5 to TRBJ2-5; 14 bases are a match to TRBD2. This CDR3 spans 16 amino acids. The ends lost 4 bases at V and 7 bases at J; junction bases unmatched: 9. Germline values: CDR1 SGHKS, CDR2 YYEKEE (reference sequence). CDR3 sequence (DNA): TGTGCCAGCAGCGGAGGACTAGCGGGGGGCACGAGGACCCAGTACTTC. Translated, it gives CASSGGLAGGTRTQYF.

The chain carries TRBV6-5 and TRBJ2-2; the D gene is possibly TRBD1 (6 bases). In germline, CDR1 is MNHEY, CDR2 SVGAGI. V was pared by 4 bases and J by 7 bases, with 10 bases between. The CDR3 has 13 residues. The CDR3 DNA reads as TGTGCCAGCAGTTTCCAGGGGAACGGGGAGCTGTTTTTT. This translates into CASSFQGNGELFF.

The chain joins TRBV6-5 to TRBJ1-5, with D possibly being TRBD1 (6 bases). Trimming removed 6 bases from V and 2 bases from J, with 14 bases in between. Per the germline V gene, CDR1 is MNHEY and CDR2 is SVGAGI. This CDR3 spans 15 amino acids. The CDR3 DNA reads TGTGCCAGCAGGATCTTAGGGGGAGGCAATCAGCCCCAGCATTTT. Translating it yields CASRILGGGNQPQHF.

This clone showed up just once. The genes are TRBV4-1 and TRBJ2-7; D is unclear. Deletions cut 1 base from V and 3 bases from J, with 13 bases between. Germline CDR1 and CDR2: MGHRA and YSYEKL. The CDR3 covers 15 residues. CDR3 in amino acids: CASSQVSASGYEQYF. The DNA for the CDR3 is TGCGCCAGCAGCCAAGTGTCAGCCTCCGGCTACGAGCAGTACTTC.

The rearrangement links TRBV30 to TRBJ2-7; weak D call: TRBD1 (5 bases). V shed 4 bases and J shed 0 bases, with 13 bases lying between them. The CDR3 is made up of 14 amino acids. CDR1 is GTSNPN and CDR2 is SVGIG in the germline V gene (reference sequence). The CDR3 DNA reads as TGTGCCTGGAATCAGGGCGTCGGCTCCTACGAGCAGTACTTC. It yields the protein CAWNQGVGSYEQYF.

The genes are TRBV28 and TRBJ1-2; perhaps TRBD1 as D (6 bases). The V gene's germline CDR1 is MDHEN and CDR2 SYDVKM. V was trimmed by 5 bases and J by 4 bases, leaving 8 bases between them. The CDR3 runs to 12 residues. In DNA, the CDR3 is TGTGCCAGCAGTCGGACAGTCTATGGCTACACCTTC. The encoded protein is CASSRTVYGYTF.

CDR3 region: CAISESRGSTEAFF. The CDR3 DNA follows: TGTGCCATCAGTGAGTCCAGGGGAAGTACTGAAGCTTTCTTT. The chain has TRBV10-3 and TRBJ1-1; the D gene is possibly TRBD1 (6 bases). The CDR3 is made up of 14 amino acids. Germline CDR1 is ENHRY and CDR2 is SYGVKD. V was shortened by 0 bases and J by 5 bases, with 10 bases between the two germline ends.

The chain links TRBV11-3 to TRBJ2-4; tentative D call: TRBD1 (6 bases). This CDR3 spans 15 amino acids. The germline CDR1 and CDR2 sequences are SGHNT and YENEEA. V was cut by 5 bases and J by 2 bases, with 13 bases left in between. The DNA for the CDR3 is TGTGCCAGCAGCCCCTACAGGGTAACCAAAAACATTCAGTACTTC. As protein: CASSPYRVTKNIQYF. Full variable domain (outside the CDR3, taken from reference TRBV11-3 and TRBJ2-4): EAGVVQSPRYKIIEKKQPVAFWCNPISGHNTLYWYLQNLGQGPELLIRYENEEAVDDSQLPKDRFSAERLKGVDSTLKIQPAELGDSAVYLCASSPYRVTKNIQYFGAGTRLSVL.

This clone has only one observation. The rearrangement uses TRBV7-9 and TRBJ1-1; the D is unclear. This CDR3 is built from 13 residues. Germline assignment: CDR1 SEHNR and CDR2 FQNEAQ (reference sequence). V lost 3 bases, J lost 4 bases, and 9 bases lay in between. The CDR3 DNA reads TGTGCCAGCAGCTTTGGGGTTGGCACTGAAGCTTTCTTT. This sequence encodes CASSFGVGTEAFF.

The chain combines TRBV4-3 with TRBJ2-7, with 8 nucleotides matching TRBD2. Germline CDR1 reads LGHNA; CDR2 reads YSLEER. V was pared by 4 bases and J by 0 bases, with 8 bases of the junction left unmatched. The CDR3 runs to 16 residues. The CDR3 region has the DNA TGCGCCAGCAGCCGGGGCAGCGGGGGCTTCTCCTACGAGCAGTACTTC. The encoded protein is CASSRGSGGFSYEQYF.

The genes are TRBV5-1 and TRBJ2-4, with 9 bases aligning to TRBD1. V trimming: 4 bases; J trimming: 8 bases; junction bases outside the gene matches: 10. CDR3 length equals 15 residues. The germline CDR1 and CDR2 sequences are SGHRS and YFSETQ. The CDR3 nucleotides are TGCGCCAGCAGCCCGGGACAGGGAGGGGGCGACATTCAGTACTTC. Protein sequence: CASSPGQGGGDIQYF.

The rearrangement joins TRBV13 to TRBJ2-7, with 11 bases aligning to TRBD2. J was trimmed by 4 bases and V by 2 bases; bases with no gene match: 4. The CDR3 loop spans 15 amino acids. Germline V lookup: CDR1 PRHDT, CDR2 FYEKMQ (reference sequence). The CDR3 DNA follows: TGTGCCAGCAGCTTAAAGGGACTAGCGGCTTACGAGCAGTACTTC. This gives the protein CASSLKGLAAYEQYF.

This chain joins TRBV6-2 or TRBV6-3 and TRBJ2-5, with D tentatively TRBD1 (6 bases). This CDR3 is built from 12 residues. Germline V lookup: CDR1 MNHEY, CDR2 SVGEGT. The germline V and J ends were trimmed by 5 bases and 3 bases, with 7 bases remaining between them. CDR3 in DNA: TGTGCCAGCAGTAGGACAGAAGAGACCCAGTACTTC. This encodes CASSRTEETQYF.

V usage is TRBV24-1 and J usage is TRBJ1-1; D not resolved. The CDR3 loop spans 16 amino acids. V lost 4 bases and J lost 5, with 19 bases in between. Per the germline V gene, CDR1 is KGHDR and CDR2 is SFDVKD. The CDR3 loop is CATSEPGPRVMTEAFF. CDR3 in DNA: TGTGCCACCAGTGAGCCCGGGCCCCGGGTTATGACTGAAGCTTTCTTT.

J is TRBJ1-5 and V is TRBV30; D gene uncertain. This CDR3 is 13 amino acids long. Trimming left V 0 bases short and J 5 bases short, with 8 bases between. The germline V gene encodes CDR1 GTSNPN and CDR2 SVGIG (reference sequence). In DNA, the CDR3 is TGTGCCTGGAGTGTTTCGGTGGATCAGCCCCAGCATTTT. Amino acids: CAWSVSVDQPQHF.

The V and J genes are TRBV7-2 and TRBJ2-7; 8 bases are a match to TRBD1. The V gene end was trimmed by 0 bases and the J gene end by 8 bases; junction bases not matched to a gene: 12. Germline V gene data show CDR1 as SGHTA and CDR2 as FQGNSA. The CDR3 consists of 16 residues. CDR3 protein: CASSLARLDRGLQQYF. Written as DNA, the CDR3 is TGTGCCAGCAGCTTAGCGAGATTAGACAGGGGACTTCAGCAGTACTTC.

The genes are TRBV28 and TRBJ2-3; D not resolved. V was clipped by 5 bases and J by 4 bases, with 4 bases between them. The CDR3 runs 11 residues. The germline V gene encodes CDR1 MDHEN and CDR2 SYDVKM. CDR3 residues: CASSDPDTQYF. The CDR3 DNA sequence: TGTGCCAGCAGTGACCCAGATACGCAGTATTTT.